Following are 20 T cell receptor beta chains from one sample sequenced in a study of blood T cell repertoires in COVID-19. Measured with immunoSEQ multiplex PCR; TCRdb has only the in-frame clones, and not every one. The table shows over 150,000 clones, with approximately 91% occurring only once. The source material was peripheral blood. These receptors all stem from a man between 18 and 35 years old with COVID-19, enrolled during active disease.

The chain uses TRBV28 and TRBJ1-1; D gene uncertain. Germline V lookup: CDR1 MDHEN, CDR2 SYDVKM. The CDR3 is made up of 13 amino acids. The V and J ends lost 8 bases and 3 bases respectively, with 13 bases between them. The CDR3 sequence: CASYPGSDTEAFF. CDR3 coding DNA: TGTGCCAGCTATCCTGGGAGCGACACTGAAGCTTTCTTT.

This clone was observed a single time. This sequence joins TRBV28 and TRBJ1-2, with TRBD1 matching 9 bases. Germline CDR1 MDHEN, CDR2 SYDVKM. J was trimmed by 2 bases and V by 5 bases; bases with no gene match: 12. CDR3 length equals 17 residues. CDR3 sequence (DNA): TGTGCCAGCAGTCTACAGGGGGCGCCTTTTGTCAACTATGGCTACACCTTC. It codes for CASSLQGAPFVNYGYTF.

This sequence joins TRBV29-1 and TRBJ2-7; 8 positions agree with TRBD1. Germline V lookup: CDR1 SQVTM, CDR2 ANQGSEA. The CDR3 loop spans 12 amino acids. V lost 6 bases to trimming and J lost 3 bases; unmatched junction nucleotides: 4. CDR3 in DNA: TGCAGCGTGCGGACAGGGAACTACGAGCAGTACTTC. Translation: CSVRTGNYEQYF.

The chain carries TRBV28 and TRBJ2-1; the D gene is possibly TRBD1 (5 bases). The CDR3 runs to 15 residues. The V end was cut by 5 bases, the J end by 3 bases, with 14 bases between. CDR1 and CDR2 (germline): MDHEN, SYDVKM. Here the CDR3 reads CASSPTSDSYNEQFF. As DNA, the CDR3 is TGTGCCAGCAGTCCAACCTCTGACAGCTACAATGAGCAGTTCTTC.

V gene TRBV19 combines with J gene TRBJ2-2; 8 bases agree with TRBD2. CDR1 LNHDA and CDR2 SQIVND come from the germline V gene (reference sequence). V shed 5 bases and J 0 bases; nucleotides not matched to a gene: 8. The CDR3 has 17 residues. This CDR3 reads CASSWETGGTNTGELFF. CDR3 sequence (DNA): TGTGCCAGTAGTTGGGAGACGGGAGGGACGAACACCGGGGAGCTGTTTTTT.

The chain has TRBV2 and TRBJ1-6; tentatively, D is TRBD1 (6 bases). The CDR3 consists of 15 residues. Germline V gene data show CDR1 as SNHLY and CDR2 as FYNNEI. The V gene lost 3 bases and the J gene lost 9 bases, with 15 bases spanning the gap. CDR3 nucleotide sequence: TGTGCCAGCAGTGAGGTTCGGACAGAGCGTTCACCCCTCCACTTT. This sequence encodes CASSEVRTERSPLHF.

V and J are TRBV7-9 and TRBJ2-5; weak D call: TRBD2 (5 bases). CDR1 is SEHNR and CDR2 is FQNEAQ in the germline V gene (reference sequence). V was shortened by 2 bases and J by 3 bases, with 13 bases between the two germline ends. There are 15 residues in the CDR3. The CDR3 DNA sequence: TGTGCCAGCAGCTTAAAGCGGATGGGAAAAGAGACCCAGTACTTC. This gives the protein CASSLKRMGKETQYF.

The rearrangement joins TRBV29-1 to TRBJ2-1; D is possibly TRBD2 (6 bases). The germline V gene encodes CDR1 SQVTM and CDR2 ANQGSEA. CDR3 length: 13 amino acids. Deletions cut 4 bases from V and 8 bases from J, with 15 bases between. CDR3 protein: CSVVWVRDHEQFF. CDR3 bases: TGCAGCGTTGTATGGGTGCGGGATCATGAGCAGTTCTTC.

Comment on this clone: The same CDR3 can be traced to other DNA sequences in this sample. This chain's CDR3 is CASSQVANTGELFF. In DNA, the CDR3 is TGTGCCAGCAGCCAGGTGGCAAACACCGGGGAGCTGTTTTTT. This chain uses TRBV3-1 (or the pseudogene TRBV3-2) with TRBJ2-2; D not resolved. The V gene's germline CDR1 is LGHDT and CDR2 YNNKEL (reference sequence). The CDR3 is 14 amino acids. V was trimmed by 3 bases and J by 2 bases, leaving 7 bases between them.

The chain links TRBV27 to TRBJ1-3; D is ambiguous. The V and J ends lost 0 bases and 0 bases respectively, with 12 bases between them. This CDR3 is 17 amino acids long. From germline, CDR1 is MNHEY and CDR2 SMNVEV (reference sequence). Written as DNA, the CDR3 is TGTGCCAGCAGTTTATCGAGAGGACTGTTCTCTGGAAACACCATATATTTT. Translating it yields CASSLSRGLFSGNTIYF.

This chain uses TRBV28 with TRBJ2-7, with D perhaps matching TRBD1 (6 bases). The CDR3 length is 14 residues. The germline gives CDR1 MDHEN, CDR2 SYDVKM. V shed 7 bases and J shed 4 bases, with 17 bases lying between them. The CDR3 region has the DNA TGTGCCAGCACCCAGACGACAGGTCGTTACGAGCAGTACTTC. Translating it yields CASTQTTGRYEQYF.

V is TRBV12-2 and J is TRBJ2-7; the tabulated D call, TRBD2, remains unverified against the DNA. TRBV12-2 has pseudogene status. This CDR3 region has 17 residues. The CDR3 protein is CASRSFNPTSGSDEQYF. DNA of the CDR3: TGTGCAAGTCGCTCATTTAATCCGACTAGCGGGAGCGACGAGCAGTACTTC.

V gene TRBV2 combines with J gene TRBJ1-1; TRBD1 is a possible D gene (6 bases). Germline loops: CDR1 SNHLY, CDR2 FYNNEI. Trimming cost V 9 bases and J 5 bases, with 10 bases left between them. The CDR3 totals 11 residues. The CDR3 loop is CASTQGTEAFF. CDR3 coding DNA: TGTGCCAGTACTCAGGGGACTGAAGCTTTCTTT.

With regard to this clone: Other DNA sequences in the sample encode the same CDR3. The chain recombines TRBV28 with TRBJ2-7; D gene ambiguous. The CDR3 sequence is 12 residues long. Germline lookup yields CDR1 MDHEN and CDR2 SYDVKM. Deletions cut 5 bases from V and 3 bases from J, with 8 bases between. CDR3 in amino acids: CASSLGSYEQYF. CDR3 nucleotide sequence: TGTGCCAGCAGTCTTGGTAGCTACGAGCAGTACTTC. Drawing the rest from reference TRBV28 and TRBJ2-7, the complete variable domain is DVKVTQSSRYLVKRTGEKVFLECVQDMDHENMFWYRQDPGLGLRLIYFSYDVKMKEKGDIPEGYSVSREKKERFSLILESASTNQTSMYLCASSLGSYEQYFGPGTRLTVT.

The chain carries TRBV11-2 and TRBJ2-7; TRBD2 aligns across 15 bases. J gave up 6 bases and V 3 bases, and 6 bases lay outside the gene matches. Germline assignment: CDR1 SGHAT and CDR2 FQNNGV. The CDR3 covers 16 residues. The CDR3 reads CASSLLPGLAGGEQYF. CDR3 in DNA: TGTGCCAGCAGCTTGCTTCCGGGACTAGCGGGAGGCGAGCAGTACTTC.

This clone was detected once. This chain connects TRBV27 to TRBJ2-7; a possible D gene is TRBD2 (6 bases). This CDR3 spans 16 amino acids. Trimming took 4 bases from V and 1 from J, leaving 17 bases between them. Germline loops: CDR1 MNHEY, CDR2 SMNVEV (reference sequence). CDR3 region: CASSSPGWRGSYEQYF. The CDR3 DNA is TGTGCCAGCAGTTCCCCGGGTTGGCGGGGTTCCTACGAGCAGTACTTC.

This chain connects TRBV28 to TRBJ2-7; TRBD2 matches at 10 bases. The germline CDR1 and CDR2 sequences are MDHEN and SYDVKM. The V gene end was trimmed by 2 bases and the J gene end by 2 bases; junction bases not matched to a gene: 9. The CDR3 spans 17 residues. CDR3 loop: CASSLKLGLAPTYEQYF. The CDR3 region has the DNA TGTGCCAGCAGTTTAAAGTTGGGACTAGCGCCGACCTACGAGCAGTACTTC.

This rearrangement joins TRBV11-2 to TRBJ2-2; no definite D call. This CDR3 contains 16 residues. Looked up from germline, CDR1 is SGHAT and CDR2 is FQNNGV. V gave up 5 bases and J gave up 0 bases, with 13 bases separating them. The chain's CDR3 is CASSPFAMANTGELFF. The CDR3, as DNA: TGTGCCAGCAGCCCGTTTGCGATGGCGAACACCGGGGAGCTGTTTTTT.

This clone is a singleton in its sample. V usage is TRBV30 and J usage is TRBJ1-2; perhaps TRBD1 as D (5 bases). The CDR3 has 13 residues. The V gene's germline CDR1 is GTSNPN and CDR2 SVGIG (reference sequence). Trimming took 2 bases from V and 7 from J, leaving 14 bases between them. CDR3 in DNA: TGTGCCTGGAGTCCGGACATAAGGGGTGGCTACACCTTC. This encodes CAWSPDIRGGYTF.

CDR3 sequence reads: CASSPNGGYSNQPQHF. The DNA of the CDR3 is TGTGCCAGCTCACCAAACGGGGGATATAGCAATCAGCCCCAGCATTTT. This rearrangement joins TRBV18 to TRBJ1-5; possible D gene TRBD1, 5 bases. Germline V lookup: CDR1 KGHSH, CDR2 LQKENI. The V gene lost 2 bases and the J gene lost 0 bases, with 11 bases spanning the gap. The CDR3 length is 16 residues. The full variable domain, with the rest looked up from reference TRBV18 and TRBJ1-5, is NAGVMQNPRHLVRRRGQEARLRCSPMKGHSHVYWYRQLPEEGLKFMVYLQKENIIDESGMPKERFSAEFPKEGPSILRIQQVVRGDSAAYFCASSPNGGYSNQPQHFGDGTRLSIL.